This T cell receptor (beta chain) was sequenced during a study of cytomegalovirus exposure and HLA in healthy donors. This CDR3 has 17 amino acids. Trimming took 0 bases from V and 1 from J; bases not matched to a gene: 8. Germline CDR1 and CDR2: SGHNT and YYREEE (reference sequence). Primers: 60 Vbeta forward and 13 Jbeta reverse. Only in-frame clones appear in the TCRdb table, and some are missing; sequencing was by immunoSEQ multiplex PCR. The sample shows about 100,000 clones, roughly 75% of them seen only once. This receptor was identified in a woman in her sixties or seventies in good health and CMV-seronegative. Sequencing was carried out using PBMCs. The V call is TRBV5-4, the J call TRBJ2-3, with 7 bases fitting TRBD1. The CDR3 DNA follows: TGTGCCAGCAGCTTGGAATCCGGGACAGTGGGCACAGATACGCAGTATTTT. Translated, it gives CASSLESGTVGTDTQYF.